The 20 T cell receptor beta chains listed next were all sequenced from one sample in a study of CD8 T cells in Susac syndrome. Random hexamers were used to reverse transcribe an amount of roughly 0.45 to 1 ug RNA. TCRdb itself ran the immunoSEQ multiplex PCR reads through MiXCR, one entry per CDR3 protein. The data hold just over 150,000 distinct CDR3 sequences, with 95% observed a single time. Material for sequencing was CD8+ T cells from PBMCs. Receptors were obtained from a human donor with multiple sclerosis.

The chain links TRBV9 to TRBJ2-1, with TRBD2 matching over 11 bases. The CDR3 consists of 14 residues. CDR1 and CDR2 from the germline V gene are SGDLS and YYNGEE. After removal of 3 bases from V and 9 bases from J, the junction contained 5 bases not matched to a gene. The CDR3 here is CASSASGGTGEQFF. The CDR3 DNA is TGTGCCAGCAGCGCTAGCGGGGGGACGGGTGAGCAGTTCTTC.

The J gene is TRBJ2-1, the V gene TRBV9; D is possibly TRBD1 or TRBD2 (5 bases each). The CDR3 length is 12 residues. Deletions cut 0 bases from V and 9 bases from J, with 7 bases between. Germline loops: CDR1 SGDLS, CDR2 YYNGEE. CDR3 coding DNA: TGTGCCAGCAGCGTAGACGGGGCTGAGCAGTTCTTC. This codes for CASSVDGAEQFF.

CDR3 loop: CAWSVQLYTDTQYF. The CDR3 bases are TGTGCCTGGAGTGTACAACTTTACACAGATACGCAGTATTTT. V gene TRBV30 combines with J gene TRBJ2-3; D is undetermined. Germline values: CDR1 GTSNPN, CDR2 SVGIG (reference sequence). The ends were cut back, 0 bases at V and 2 bases at J, with 9 bases in the middle. The CDR3 has 14 residues.

The rearrangement uses TRBV5-4 and TRBJ2-7, with 12 bases matching TRBD2. The CDR3 covers 15 residues. Germline lookup yields CDR1 SGHNT and CDR2 YYREEE (reference sequence). V lost 4 bases to trimming and J lost 1 base; unmatched junction nucleotides: 3. In DNA form, the CDR3 reads TGTGCCAGCAGCCCGGGACTAGCGGGTTCCTACGAGCAGTACGTC. Its translation is CASSPGLAGSYEQYV.

This chain connects TRBV5-1 to TRBJ2-7; D is undetermined. The CDR3 runs 13 residues. Trimming pared 5 bases from V and 2 bases from J, leaving 11 bases between. Germline-derived CDR1 and CDR2 are SGHRS and YFSETQ. CDR3 bases: TGCGCCAGCAGTTCGGGTCTCCCCTACGAGCAGTACGTC. Protein product: CASSSGLPYEQYV.

The chain is built from TRBV19 and TRBJ2-7; tentative D call: TRBD1 (6 bases). CDR3 size: 15 residues. Trimming removed 1 base from V and 6 bases from J, with 16 bases in between. Germline CDR1 is LNHDA and CDR2 is SQIVND (reference sequence). The CDR3 DNA reads TGTGCCAGTAGTATAGGGAGCAGGGGCTCCGGCGAGCAGTACTTC. Its protein product is CASSIGSRGSGEQYF.

The chain has TRBV3-1 and TRBJ2-1, with 8 bases matching TRBD2. V gave up 1 base and J gave up 6 bases; unmatched junction bases: 8. This CDR3 spans 16 amino acids. Germline CDR1 reads LGHDT; CDR2 reads YNNKEL (reference sequence). For the CDR3, the DNA is TGTGCCAGCAGCCAAGTAATAGGGCGGGGGGTCAATGAGCAGTTCTTC. Translated: CASSQVIGRGVNEQFF.

The chain recombines TRBV27 with TRBJ1-6; 8 bases are shared with TRBD1. Looked up from germline, CDR1 is MNHEY and CDR2 is SMNVEV (reference sequence). This CDR3 comprises 14 residues. The ends lost 3 bases at V and 7 bases at J; junction bases unmatched: 2. This CDR3 reads CASSLGQANSPLHF. CDR3 nucleotides: TGTGCCAGCAGTTTGGGACAGGCAAATTCACCCCTCCACTTT.

The V and J genes are TRBV2 and TRBJ2-7, with a tentative D call TRBD1 (6 bases). The V end lost 5 bases, the J end lost 5 bases, and 19 bases lay between the germline ends. CDR1 is SNHLY and CDR2 is FYNNEI in the germline V gene. The CDR3 loop spans 15 amino acids. The CDR3 region is CASSHKQGLGDEQYV. The CDR3 bases are TGTGCCAGCAGTCATAAACAGGGCCTTGGGGACGAGCAGTACGTC.

This sequence joins TRBV27 and TRBJ1-2; D possibly corresponds to TRBD1 (6 bases). Germline assignment: CDR1 MNHEY and CDR2 SMNVEV (reference sequence). The V end lost 0 bases, the J end lost 6 bases, and 17 bases lay between the germline ends. This CDR3 is 16 amino acids long. The CDR3 loop is CASSLSEDSFRNGYTF. CDR3 nucleotides: TGTGCCAGCAGTTTATCCGAGGACAGCTTCAGGAATGGCTACACCTTC.

The V call is TRBV30, the J call TRBJ1-1; tentative D call: TRBD1 (5 bases). V was pared by 5 bases and J by 5 bases, with 15 bases between. Germline V gene sequence: CDR1 GTSNPN, CDR2 SVGIG (reference sequence). The CDR3 runs 13 residues. For the CDR3, the DNA is TGTGCCTGGGGACACTGGGGAGGGACTGAAGCTTTCTTT. As protein: CAWGHWGGTEAFF.

J is TRBJ2-2 and V is TRBV27; D could derive from TRBD1 or TRBD2 (5 bases each). The CDR3 has 17 residues. Germline V gene data show CDR1 as MNHEY and CDR2 as SMNVEV (reference sequence). The germline V and J ends were trimmed by 0 bases and 7 bases, with 18 bases remaining between them. The CDR3 protein is CASSLSKGLAVNGELFF. The CDR3 DNA reads TGTGCCAGCAGTTTATCGAAGGGGCTAGCAGTTAACGGGGAGCTGTTTTTT.

The rearrangement uses TRBV30 and TRBJ2-2; unclear D gene. With 7 bases removed from V and 1 base from J, the gap between germline ends came to 10 bases. The CDR3 length is 13 residues. The germline V gene encodes CDR1 GTSNPN and CDR2 SVGIG (reference sequence). The DNA for the CDR3 is TGTGCCTTTCGAGGCGGGAACACCGGGGAGCTGTTTTTT. It is translated as CAFRGGNTGELFF.

The CDR3 DNA follows: TGTGCCAGCAGCCAGCGGGACTTCAAGAATTCACCCCTCCACTTT. Its protein is CASSQRDFKNSPLHF. The chain is built from TRBV7-8 and TRBJ1-6, with D possibly TRBD1 on 5 matching bases. CDR1 and CDR2 (germline): SGHVS, FQNEAQ. The CDR3 is made up of 15 amino acids. V lost 5 bases and J 7 bases, leaving 15 bases between the germline ends.

The V gene is TRBV6-5, the J gene TRBJ2-1; D remains ambiguous. V was clipped by 5 bases and J by 3 bases, with 8 bases between them. The CDR3 sequence is 13 residues long. In germline, CDR1 is MNHEY, CDR2 SVGAGI. The CDR3 loop reads CASSTTGYNEQFF. The CDR3 region has the DNA TGTGCCAGCAGTACGACTGGCTACAATGAGCAGTTCTTC.

The gene calls are TRBV30 and TRBJ1-1; D is undetermined. The CDR3 is 15 residues long. CDR1 and CDR2 (germline): GTSNPN, SVGIG (reference sequence). Deletions cut 2 bases from V and 2 bases from J, with 15 bases between. The CDR3, as DNA: TGTGCCTGGAGTCACGGCCGAGCCCCAAACACTGAAGCTTTCTTT. Translating it yields CAWSHGRAPNTEAFF. The entire variable domain, with the rest obtained from reference TRBV30 and TRBJ1-1, is as follows: SQTIHQWPATLVQPVGSPLSLECTVEGTSNPNLYWYRQAAGRGLQLLFYSVGIGQISSEVPQNLSASRPQDRQFILSSKKLLLSDSGFYLCAWSHGRAPNTEAFFGQGTRLTVV.

The rearrangement uses TRBV7-8 and TRBJ1-2, with 8 bases matching TRBD1. This CDR3 contains 15 residues. The V segment lost 1 base and the J segment 6 bases; nucleotides outside the gene matches: 7. Germline assignment: CDR1 SGHVS and CDR2 FQNEAQ. The CDR3 DNA sequence: TGTGCCAGCAGCTTAGAGGCAGGGGGCCGGAATGGCTACACCTTC. Protein product: CASSLEAGGRNGYTF.

The genes are TRBV30 and TRBJ1-5, with 9 bases fitting TRBD1. CDR1 GTSNPN and CDR2 SVGIG come from the germline V gene (reference sequence). The CDR3 totals 14 residues. V lost 0 bases and J lost 8; bases outside the gene matches: 5. CDR3 DNA: TGTGCCTGGAGTGTGGGGACAGGGCGGGAGCCCCAGCATTTT. The encoded protein is CAWSVGTGREPQHF.

The chain links TRBV27 to TRBJ1-5; unclear D gene. Germline CDR1 is MNHEY and CDR2 is SMNVEV (reference sequence). V lost 5 bases and J 2 bases, leaving 10 bases between the germline ends. The CDR3 loop spans 14 amino acids. This chain's CDR3 is CASSTGRGNQPQHF. In nucleotides, the CDR3 is TGTGCCAGCAGTACGGGGAGGGGCAATCAGCCCCAGCATTTT.

J is TRBJ2-1 and V is TRBV4-1; a possible D gene is TRBD2 (6 bases). This CDR3 spans 17 amino acids. Germline assignment: CDR1 MGHRA and CDR2 YSYEKL. Trimming shortened V by 3 bases and J by 2 bases, and 17 bases separated the two germline ends. CDR3 in amino acids: CASSQLGSSGAYNEQFF. The CDR3 DNA sequence: TGCGCCAGCAGCCAGTTAGGCTCTTCGGGGGCCTACAATGAGCAGTTCTTC.